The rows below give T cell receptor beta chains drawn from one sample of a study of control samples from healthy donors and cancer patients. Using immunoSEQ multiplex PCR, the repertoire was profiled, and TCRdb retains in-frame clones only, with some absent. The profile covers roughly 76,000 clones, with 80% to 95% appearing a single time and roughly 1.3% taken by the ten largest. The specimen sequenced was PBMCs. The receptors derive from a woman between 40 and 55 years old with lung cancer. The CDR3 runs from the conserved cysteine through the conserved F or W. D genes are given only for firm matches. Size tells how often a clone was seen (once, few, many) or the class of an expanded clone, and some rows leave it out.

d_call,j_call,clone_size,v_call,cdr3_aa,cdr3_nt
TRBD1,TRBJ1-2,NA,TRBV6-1,CASSERRTGRGYTF,TGTGCCAGCAGTGAAAGGAGGACAGGGCGAGGCTACACCTTC
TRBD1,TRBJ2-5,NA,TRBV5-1,CASSPSSTGAEETQYF,TGCGCCAGCAGCCCTTCGTCGACAGGGGCGGAAGAGACCCAGTACTTC
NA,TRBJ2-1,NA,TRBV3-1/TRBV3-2,CASSQEVLSDRLNEQFF,TGTGCCAGCAGCCAAGAGGTTTTATCCGACCGCCTCAATGAGCAGTTCTTC
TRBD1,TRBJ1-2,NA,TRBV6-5,CASRRDSSHYGYTF,TGTGCCAGCAGACGGGACAGCTCCCACTATGGCTACACCTTC
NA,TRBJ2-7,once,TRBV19,CASSTGGGYYEQYF,TGTGCCAGTAGTACAGGAGGGGGGTACTACGAGCAGTACTTC
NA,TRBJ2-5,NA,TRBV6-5,CASSPQGQETQYF,TGTGCCAGCAGCCCACAGGGACAAGAGACCCAGTACTTC
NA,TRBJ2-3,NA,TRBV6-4,CASSDQTDTQYF,TGTGCCAGCAGTGACCAAACAGATACGCAGTATTTT
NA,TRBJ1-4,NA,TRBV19,CASGGVGEKLFF,TGTGCCAGCGGAGGGGTCGGGGAAAAACTGTTTTTT
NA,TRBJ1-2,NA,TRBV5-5,CASSLATSRSYTF,TGTGCCAGCAGCTTGGCTACCAGTCGTAGCTACACCTTC
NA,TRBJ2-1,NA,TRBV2,CASSESGPSYNEQFF,TGTGCCAGCAGTGAAAGCGGGCCTTCCTACAATGAGCAGTTCTTC
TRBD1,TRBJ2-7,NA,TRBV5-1,CASSLVGQDRLEQYF,TGCGCCAGCAGCTTGGTGGGACAGGATAGACTCGAGCAGTACTTC
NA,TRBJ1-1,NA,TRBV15,CATSRDGAGNTEAFF,TGTGCCACCAGCAGAGATGGAGCAGGGAACACTGAAGCTTTCTTT
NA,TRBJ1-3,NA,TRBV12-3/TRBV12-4,CASSLVRNTIYF,TGTGCCAGCAGTTTAGTTCGAAACACCATATATTTT
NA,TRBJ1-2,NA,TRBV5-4,CASSLVGREGHGYTF,TGTGCCAGCAGCTTGGTGGGTCGGGAGGGCCATGGCTACACCTTC
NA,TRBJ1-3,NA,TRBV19,CASRKSLFREGGNTIYF,TGTGCCAGTAGAAAAAGTTTGTTCAGGGAGGGAGGAAACACCATATATTTT
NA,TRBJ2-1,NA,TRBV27,CASSLGRVEYNEQFF,TGTGCCAGCAGTTTGGGAAGGGTCGAGTACAATGAGCAGTTCTTC
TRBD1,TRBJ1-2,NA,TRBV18,CASSPTQGNNGYTF,TGTGCCAGCTCACCAACACAGGGGAACAATGGCTACACCTTC
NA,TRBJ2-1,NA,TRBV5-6,CASSLAGSSYNEQFF,TGTGCCAGCAGCTTGGCTGGAAGCTCCTACAATGAGCAGTTCTTC
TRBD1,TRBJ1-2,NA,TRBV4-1,CASSQGETRTGGSSYGYTF,TGCGCCAGCAGCCAAGGTGAGACCAGGACAGGGGGCTCTAGCTATGGCTACACCTTC
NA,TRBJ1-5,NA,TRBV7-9,CASSLGGNNQPQHF,TGTGCCAGCAGCTTAGGGGGGAACAATCAGCCCCAGCATTTT
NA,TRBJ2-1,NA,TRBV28,CASSVTTASSYNEQFF,TGTGCCAGCAGTGTAACTACTGCTAGCTCCTACAATGAGCAGTTCTTC
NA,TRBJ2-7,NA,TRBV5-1,CASSPPGRDEQYF,TGCGCCAGCAGCCCGCCGGGCCGGGACGAGCAGTACTTC
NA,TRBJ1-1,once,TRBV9,CASSQVNTEAFF,TGTGCCAGCAGCCAAGTGAACACTGAAGCTTTCTTT
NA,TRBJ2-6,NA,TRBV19,CASIGTSGANVLTF,TGTGCCAGTATAGGGACCTCTGGGGCCAACGTCCTGACTTTC
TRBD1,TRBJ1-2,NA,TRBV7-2,CASSLEGQGAVLANYGYTF,TGTGCCAGCAGCTTAGAGGGGCAGGGGGCCGTTTTGGCTAACTATGGCTACACCTTC
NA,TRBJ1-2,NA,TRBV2,CASSGTYGYTF,TGTGCCAGCAGTGGCACGTATGGCTACACCTTC
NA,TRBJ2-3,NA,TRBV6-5,CASSPGWTDTQYF,TGTGCCAGCAGTCCAGGGTGGACAGATACGCAGTATTTT
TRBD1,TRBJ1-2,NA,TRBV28,CASRIETGAFQGYTF,TGTGCCAGCAGGATCGAGACAGGGGCGTTTCAAGGCTACACCTTC